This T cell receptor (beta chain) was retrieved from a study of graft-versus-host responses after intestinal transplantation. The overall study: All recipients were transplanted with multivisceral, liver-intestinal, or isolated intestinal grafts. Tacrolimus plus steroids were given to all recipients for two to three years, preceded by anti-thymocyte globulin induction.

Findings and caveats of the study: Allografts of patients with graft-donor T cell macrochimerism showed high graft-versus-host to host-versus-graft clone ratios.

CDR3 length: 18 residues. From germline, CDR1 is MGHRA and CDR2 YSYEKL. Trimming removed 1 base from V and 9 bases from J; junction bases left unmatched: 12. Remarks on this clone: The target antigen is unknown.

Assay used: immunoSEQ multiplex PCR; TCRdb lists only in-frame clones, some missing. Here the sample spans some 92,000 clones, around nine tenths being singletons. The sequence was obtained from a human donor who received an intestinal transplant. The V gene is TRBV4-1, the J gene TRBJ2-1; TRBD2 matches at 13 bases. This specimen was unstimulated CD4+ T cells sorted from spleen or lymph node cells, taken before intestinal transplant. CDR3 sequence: CASSQGATGTSGKPEQFF. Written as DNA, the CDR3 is TGCGCCAGCAGCCAAGGGGCCACTGGGACTAGCGGGAAGCCTGAGCAGTTCTTC.